The 31 T cell receptor beta chains below come from one sample, sequenced in a study of T-cell memory formation after mild COVID-19 (dated by TCRdb to 2020 to 2023). Libraries were prepared through 5' RACE. The data were produced on an Illumina NovaSeq 6000. TCRdb itself trimmed the public reads at Q25 with fastp, ran MiXCR and retained productive beta chains. Rows with a matching CDR3 protein are joined into one entry that keeps the most common DNA and genes. The table for this sample lists around 250,000 distinct CDR3 sequences; over 9% of them were counted only once. The ten most abundant clones make up around 21% of the sample. Sequencing input: PBMCs or a T cell subset sorted from them (not recorded which). The receptors here all came from a man aged 18-30 years who had mild COVID-19 (a few samples of this study predate the infection). The sample titles of this study are shuffled in the database, so cell type and time point are left out; the donor was told from shared clones.

This rearrangement joins TRBV4-3 to TRBJ2-3, with D hard to call. V was cut by 6 bases and J by 2 bases, with 21 bases left in between. The CDR3 loop spans 17 amino acids. Germline lookup yields CDR1 LGHNA and CDR2 YSLEER. CDR3 sequence reads: CASSLGGPGVSTDTQYF. The DNA for the CDR3 is TGCGCCAGCAGTCTAGGTGGGCCGGGCGTTTCCACAGATACGCAGTATTTT.

The CDR3 nucleotides are TGTGCCAGCAGCTCCACAGTTGGGGGGGGGACACAGTCCTACAATGAGCAGTTCTTC. Translated: CASSSTVGGGTQSYNEQFF. The rearrangement links TRBV7-3 to TRBJ2-1, with D perhaps matching TRBD2 (7 bases). Germline V gene sequence: CDR1 SGHTA, CDR2 FQGTGA. V was clipped by 4 bases and J by 1 base, with 23 bases between them. This CDR3 comprises 19 residues.

This chain uses TRBV29-1 with TRBJ1-1; maybe TRBD1 (5 bases). The CDR3 consists of 12 residues. V was clipped by 4 bases and J by 8 bases, with 14 bases between them. Germline CDR1 SQVTM, CDR2 ANQGSEA. The CDR3, as DNA: TGCAGCGTTGGGGACCTCGACTTGGAAGCTTTCTTT. Its protein is CSVGDLDLEAFF.

The gene calls are TRBV6-6 and TRBJ1-1, with TRBD1 matching 8 bases. Germline CDR1 MNHNY, CDR2 SVGAGI (reference sequence). The CDR3 length is 15 residues. The V and J ends lost 0 bases and 0 bases, in that order; junction bases with no gene match: 0. CDR3 DNA: TGTGCCAGCAGTTACTCGACAGGGGTGAACACTGAAGCTTTCTTT. The encoded protein is CASSYSTGVNTEAFF.

This clonotype has only a few counts. The rearrangement joins TRBV6-5 to TRBJ2-1; D is unclear. V lost 6 bases, J lost 5 bases, and 20 bases lay in between. Germline V gene sequence: CDR1 MNHEY, CDR2 SVGAGI. The CDR3 sequence is 16 residues long. The CDR3 reads CASRRRAAYGNNEQFF. CDR3 in DNA: TGTGCCAGCAGGCGCCGGGCGGCATACGGCAACAATGAGCAGTTCTTC.

This clonotype came up a few times. The chain recombines TRBV16 with TRBJ2-7, with a weak D call TRBD1 (5 bases). Trimming took 5 bases from V and 0 from J, leaving 11 bases between them. This CDR3 region has 14 residues. Germline loops: CDR1 KGHSY, CDR2 FQNENV. CDR3 loop: CASSSSQGSYEQYF. Here the CDR3 DNA reads TGTGCCAGCAGCAGCTCTCAGGGCTCCTACGAGCAGTACTTC.

This clonotype was picked up many times. The chain has TRBV6-5 and TRBJ2-5, with 7 nucleotides matching TRBD1. The germline V gene has CDR1 MNHEY and CDR2 SVGAGI. The CDR3 has 14 residues. The ends lost 0 bases at V and 5 bases at J; junction bases unmatched: 3. CDR3 DNA: TGTGCCAGCAGTTACTCGTGGGGACAGGAGACCCAGTACTTC. Protein: CASSYSWGQETQYF.

This chain links TRBV20-1 with TRBJ1-1; D may be TRBD1 (5 bases). The CDR3 is 11 residues long. V lost 8 bases, J lost 4 bases, and 11 bases lay in between. CDR1 is DFQATT, CDR2 SNEGSKA, per germline (reference sequence). The CDR3 loop is CSTERGTEAFF. The CDR3 bases are TGCAGTACGGAGAGGGGCACTGAAGCTTTCTTT.

This clonotype appeared many times. The CDR3 is CASSPFIYRISGRGSNEQFF. CDR3 sequence (DNA): TGTGCCAGCAGCCCCTTTATATATAGGATTTCGGGCAGGGGGTCTAATGAGCAGTTCTTC. J is TRBJ2-1 and V is TRBV6-6; 7 bases match TRBD1. V was clipped by 6 bases and J by 7 bases; unmatched bases: 27. Per the germline V gene, CDR1 is MNHNY and CDR2 is SVGAGI (reference sequence). The CDR3 consists of 20 residues.

The chain carries TRBV20-1 and TRBJ1-5; D gene ambiguous. The CDR3 covers 14 residues. CDR1 is DFQATT, CDR2 SNEGSKA, per germline (reference sequence). Trimming shortened V by 3 bases and J by 0 bases, and 9 bases separated the two germline ends. CDR3 nucleotide sequence: TGCAGTGCTAGCCGGGGTCATAGCAATCAGCCCCAGCATTTT. Translation gives CSASRGHSNQPQHF.

This clonotype appeared a few times. One junction end disagrees with the germline gene, perhaps due to a read error. V is TRBV7-2 and J is TRBJ2-5; D perhaps matches TRBD1 (6 bases). Germline CDR1 SGHTA, CDR2 FQGNSA. The CDR3 has 14 amino acids. CDR3 residues: CASSLWDNQETQYF. CDR3 sequence (DNA): TGTGCCAGCAGCTTATGGGACAACCAAGAAACCCAGTACTTC.

This chain links TRBV7-2 with TRBJ2-7; unclear D gene. With 5 bases removed from V and 4 bases from J, the gap between germline ends came to 9 bases. The CDR3 has 12 residues. Germline CDR1 is SGHTA and CDR2 is FQGNSA. The CDR3 loop reads CASSPFEYEQYF. The CDR3 nucleotides are TGTGCCAGCAGCCCATTCGAGTACGAGCAGTACTTC.

This clonotype showed up many times. The rearrangement joins TRBV5-4 to TRBJ1-1; weak D call: TRBD1 (6 bases). V lost 0 bases and J lost 1, with 10 bases in between. CDR1 SGHNT and CDR2 YYREEE come from the germline V gene (reference sequence). CDR3 length: 15 amino acids. In nucleotides, the CDR3 is TGTGCCAGCAGCTTGGCAGAGGGGGGGAACACTGAAGCTTTCTTT. Protein sequence: CASSLAEGGNTEAFF.

This sequence joins TRBV18 and TRBJ1-4, with a tentative D call TRBD1 (5 bases). V was cut by 5 bases and J by 0 bases, with 16 bases left in between. CDR1 is KGHSH and CDR2 is LQKENI in the germline V gene. The CDR3 spans 17 residues. The CDR3 protein is CASSVTPGAPTNEKLFF. The CDR3 nucleotides are TGTGCCAGCTCAGTCACGCCTGGGGCACCAACTAATGAAAAACTGTTTTTT. The variable domain in full, with the rest retrieved from reference TRBV18 and TRBJ1-4, is NAGVMQNPRHLVRRRGQEARLRCSPMKGHSHVYWYRQLPEEGLKFMVYLQKENIIDESGMPKERFSAEFPKEGPSILRIQQVVRGDSAAYFCASSVTPGAPTNEKLFFGSGTQLSVL.

This clonotype was seen a handful of times. The chain links TRBV9 to TRBJ2-1; 11 bases line up with TRBD1. The V segment lost 1 base and the J segment 5 bases; nucleotides outside the gene matches: 2. Germline lookup yields CDR1 SGDLS and CDR2 YYNGEE. CDR3 length equals 15 residues. CDR3 sequence (DNA): TGTGCCAGCAGCGTAAGGACAGGGGGCCACAATGAGCAGTTCTTC. Its translation: CASSVRTGGHNEQFF.

This clonotype was seen a few times. This chain links TRBV20-1 with TRBJ1-2; D is possibly TRBD1 (5 bases). The CDR3 consists of 14 residues. Germline CDR1 and CDR2: DFQATT and SNEGSKA (reference sequence). The CDR3 here is CRVDDRTSNYGYTF. DNA of the CDR3: TGCAGGGTTGACGACAGAACCTCTAACTATGGCTACACCTTC.

The rearrangement joins TRBV12-3 or TRBV12-4 to TRBJ2-1; 12 nucleotides align to TRBD2. The CDR3 length is 15 residues. The junction had 5 bases not matched to a gene; V was cut back by 5 bases and J by 6 bases. CDR3 in amino acids: CASSPSGGAVNEQFF. The CDR3 DNA is TGTGCCAGCAGTCCTAGCGGGGGGGCGGTCAATGAGCAGTTCTTC.

This rearrangement joins TRBV7-9 to TRBJ1-5; D gene ambiguous. V lost 6 bases to trimming and J lost 1 base, with 4 bases between them. This CDR3 has 12 amino acids. Germline loops: CDR1 SEHNR, CDR2 FQNEAQ (reference sequence). Written as DNA, the CDR3 is TGTGCCAGCAGTCGGAGCAATCAGCCCCAGCATTTT. It encodes CASSRSNQPQHF.

This clonotype occurred many times. The chain is built from TRBV7-2 and TRBJ2-5; no firm D call. This CDR3 comprises 11 residues. Deletions cut 4 bases from V and 10 bases from J, with 10 bases between. In germline, CDR1 is SGHTA, CDR2 FQGNSA. CDR3 residues: CASSSVWSQYF. CDR3 DNA: TGTGCCAGCAGCTCCGTCTGGAGCCAGTACTTC.

This clonotype was seen a handful of times. The chain carries TRBV4-1 and TRBJ2-7; 7 bases agree with TRBD1. J was trimmed by 4 bases and V by 1 base; bases with no gene match: 10. Germline CDR1 and CDR2: MGHRA and YSYEKL. The length of the CDR3 is 16 residues. The CDR3 DNA follows: TGCGCCAGCAGCCAAGGTTCCGGGACAGCCACTTACGAGCAGTACTTC. Translating gives CASSQGSGTATYEQYF.

This clonotype was counted only a few times. The chain uses TRBV6-2 or TRBV6-3 and TRBJ2-3; maybe TRBD2 (5 bases). This CDR3 has 12 amino acids. The germline CDR1 and CDR2 sequences are MNHEY and SVGEGT. Deletions cut 6 bases from V and 5 bases from J, with 9 bases between. The CDR3 loop is CASRPREDTQYF. In DNA, the CDR3 is TGTGCCAGCAGGCCACGGGAAGATACGCAGTATTTT.

This clonotype has more than one count but fewer than ten. The chain carries TRBV11-2 and TRBJ2-5; 8 nucleotides align to TRBD2. The V gene's germline CDR1 is SGHAT and CDR2 FQNNGV. The trim removed 2 bases at V and 4 bases at J, leaving 3 bases unmatched. This CDR3 comprises 14 residues. CDR3 loop: CASSLIAGPETQYF. The DNA of the CDR3 is TGTGCCAGCAGCTTAATAGCGGGGCCAGAGACCCAGTACTTC. The full variable domain, rest sourced from reference TRBV11-2 and TRBJ2-5, is EAGVAQSPRYKIIEKRQSVAFWCNPISGHATLYWYQQILGQGPKLLIQFQNNGVVDDSQLPKDRFSAERLKGVDSTLKIQPAKLEDSAVYLCASSLIAGPETQYFGPGTRLLVL.

V is TRBV24-1 and J is TRBJ2-5, with 8 bases that match TRBD1. The CDR3 contains 19 residues. The trim removed 4 bases at V and 0 bases at J, leaving 15 bases unmatched. Germline values: CDR1 KGHDR, CDR2 SFDVKD. CDR3: CATSDPGGLATPDQETQYF. DNA of the CDR3: TGTGCCACCAGTGACCCAGGGGGCTTAGCGACGCCCGACCAAGAGACCCAGTACTTC.

The V gene is TRBV6-5, the J gene TRBJ1-4, with no clear D. V was pared by 7 bases and J by 3 bases, with 15 bases between. The CDR3 has 15 amino acids. Germline loops: CDR1 MNHEY, CDR2 SVGAGI. The CDR3 protein is CASKDPKVPNEKLFF. The CDR3 bases are TGTGCCAGCAAAGATCCAAAGGTGCCTAATGAAAAACTGTTTTTT.

This clonotype was detected only a few times. The chain is built from TRBV20-1 and TRBJ2-4; D unresolved. The germline V and J ends were trimmed by 3 bases and 0 bases, with 12 bases remaining between them. Germline V gene sequence: CDR1 DFQATT, CDR2 SNEGSKA (reference sequence). This CDR3 comprises 15 residues. The CDR3 is CSASPAYLAKNIQYF. The CDR3 DNA reads as TGCAGTGCTAGCCCAGCGTACCTAGCCAAAAACATTCAGTACTTC.

The CDR3 loop is CASSTQGPASQPQHF. The CDR3 DNA reads as TGTGCCAGCAGCACACAGGGGCCGGCGAGTCAGCCCCAGCATTTT. The V and J genes are TRBV6-1 and TRBJ1-5, with 7 bases aligning to TRBD1. The CDR3 contains 15 residues. Germline values: CDR1 MNHNS, CDR2 SASEGT. After removal of 6 bases from V and 6 bases from J, the junction contained 11 bases not matched to a gene.

The chain combines TRBV30 with TRBJ1-2; no reliable D call. Germline CDR1 is GTSNPN and CDR2 is SVGIG (reference sequence). The CDR3 has 12 residues. The V and J ends lost 0 bases and 4 bases respectively, with 6 bases between them. CDR3 loop: CAWSVGLYGYTF. The CDR3 DNA follows: TGTGCCTGGAGTGTTGGACTCTATGGCTACACCTTC.

The J gene is TRBJ1-5, the V gene TRBV18, with D hard to call. V lost 2 bases and J lost 10, with 12 bases in between. Germline CDR1 reads KGHSH; CDR2 reads LQKENI. The CDR3 has 13 residues. The CDR3 DNA follows: TGTGCCAGCTCACCAAATGTCGGATTCCCCCAGCATTTT. Its protein is CASSPNVGFPQHF.

This clonotype came up many times. J is TRBJ2-1 and V is TRBV7-3; 7 nucleotides line up with TRBD2. Looked up from germline, CDR1 is SGHTA and CDR2 is FQGTGA. The CDR3 has 14 residues. V trimming: 0 bases; J trimming: 10 bases; junction bases outside the gene matches: 6. The CDR3 region has the DNA TGTGCCAGCAGCTTAACCCCGACTAGCTCCGAGCAGTTCTTC. Translating it yields CASSLTPTSSEQFF.

This clonotype was picked up a small number of times. This rearrangement joins TRBV7-9 to TRBJ2-3; 8 bases match TRBD2. Germline V gene sequence: CDR1 SEHNR, CDR2 FQNEAQ (reference sequence). The CDR3 extends over 16 amino acids. Trimming cost V 1 base and J 4 bases; bases outside gene matches: 7. The CDR3 here is CASSLEGLVFSDTQYF. As DNA, the CDR3 is TGTGCCAGCAGCTTAGAGGGACTAGTATTTTCAGATACGCAGTATTTT.

This clonotype has a count of ten or more. The genes are TRBV29-1 and TRBJ1-2; D is ambiguous. The CDR3 runs 13 residues. CDR1 and CDR2 (germline): SQVTM, ANQGSEA. V dropped 8 bases and J dropped 0 bases, with 13 bases sitting between them. The DNA of the CDR3 is TGCAGCATCAACCGGTTAGCTAACTATGGCTACACCTTC. Translating gives CSINRLANYGYTF.